These T cell receptor beta chains were read from a single sample in a study of blood T cell repertoires in COVID-19. The assay was immunoSEQ multiplex PCR, and TCRdb's table has in-frame clones only and misses some. The top ten hold around 1.5% of the sample, which has 410,000 or so clones, around 91% seen once. The sample taken for sequencing was peripheral blood. Every receptor here comes from a woman between 35 and 50 years old with COVID-19, enrolled during active disease. Both conserved end residues are part of each CDR3. A D gene is named only where the DNA matches it firmly. Rows may omit the clone size; those that give it use once, few, many or a size class.

j_call d_call clone_size v_call cdr3_aa cdr3_nt
TRBJ2-7 . . TRBV28 CASSLLFGPTYEQYF TGTGCCAGCAGTCTCCTTTTTGGGCCAACTTACGAGCAGTACTTC
TRBJ1-5 . . TRBV28 CASSLLQGYQPQHF TGTGCCAGCAGTTTATTACAGGGATATCAGCCCCAGCATTTT
TRBJ1-1 . . TRBV5-8 CASSLYGGETEAFF TGTGCCAGCAGCTTGTATGGCGGAGAAACTGAAGCTTTCTTT
TRBJ1-1 . . TRBV7-8 CASSPDRTNTEAFF TGTGCCAGCAGCCCCGACAGGACGAACACTGAAGCTTTCTTT
TRBJ2-3 TRBD2 few TRBV6-4 CASSEAGGTDTQYF TGTGCCAGCAGTGAAGCGGGGGGCACAGATACGCAGTATTTT
TRBJ2-2 . . TRBV11-3 CASSSLAYTGELFF TGTGCCAGCAGCTCCCTAGCGTACACCGGGGAGCTGTTTTTT
TRBJ1-4 . . TRBV5-1 CASSRGGAGEKLFF TGCGCCAGCAGCCGGGGGGGCGCCGGTGAAAAACTGTTTTTT
TRBJ1-2 . . TRBV6-1 CASSEGTGLTSAGYTF TGTGCCAGCAGTGAAGGTACAGGGTTGACCTCGGCTGGCTACACCTTC
TRBJ2-4 . . TRBV6-5 CASIGLNIQYF TGTGCCAGCATTGGGCTTAACATTCAGTACTTC
TRBJ2-2 TRBD1 . TRBV19 CASKRGQGNTGELFF TGTGCCAGTAAGAGGGGACAGGGGAACACCGGGGAGCTGTTTTTT
TRBJ1-2 . . TRBV6-5 CASSYWPWRINYGYTF TGTGCCAGCAGTTACTGGCCATGGCGGATTAACTATGGCTACACCTTC